Listed here is a single T cell receptor beta chain. The record originates from a study of shared clonotypes between healthy human individuals. Assay: immunoSEQ multiplex PCR; the TCRdb copy retains only in-frame clones and omits some. This sample has 1 million to 1.3 million clones, with 70% to 80% found just once. The CDR3 has 12 amino acids. The germline gives CDR1 MDHEN, CDR2 SYDVKM. With 8 bases removed from V and 5 bases from J, the gap between germline ends came to 12 bases. Sample: memory CD4+ T cells from PBMCs. The subset is: CD45RA-negative fraction. The source is a man between 18 and 29 years old in good health. Some clones in this sample may be carry-over from other donors' samples. The chain uses TRBV28 and TRBJ1-2, with D unclear. The CDR3 spells CASVGDGYGYTF. The CDR3, as DNA: TGTGCCAGCGTCGGCGACGGGTATGGCTACACCTTC.